This TCR beta chain was sequenced in a study of T cell responses to AZD1222 COVID-19 vaccine. Study outcomes and limitations: The repertoires were collected only after the peak T cell response. Females outnumbered males among donors, who were mostly white British; clonal diversity was possibly underestimated.

Per the germline V gene, CDR1 is MNHEY and CDR2 is SMNVEV (reference sequence). The CDR3 is made up of 14 amino acids. V was clipped by 0 bases and J by 4 bases, with 7 bases between them. As for this clone: Its antigen remains unknown.

Assay: immunoSEQ multiplex PCR; the TCRdb copy retains only in-frame clones and omits some. The sample shows tens of thousands of clones, around 80% of them seen only once. Second-dose timings of about 4 or about 12 weeks were pooled. Sequencing was performed on peripheral blood, taken 28 days after the second AZD1222 dose. This TCR was recovered from an adult who received the AZD1222 COVID-19 vaccine. The chain joins TRBV27 to TRBJ1-5; D perhaps matches TRBD1 (6 bases). The DNA of the CDR3 is TGTGCCAGCAGTTTATCAGGGGGTAATCAGCCCCAGCATTTT. It is translated as CASSLSGGNQPQHF.